This T cell receptor (beta chain) derives from a study of technical replicates of blood from a handful of donors. Profiling relied on immunoSEQ multiplex PCR, and the TCRdb table lists in-frame clones only, not all of them. The data contain more than 65,000 clones, 96% of them seen just once; the ten biggest clones take up around 0.28%. The V gene lost 0 bases and the J gene lost 4 bases, with 10 bases spanning the gap. Germline CDR1 reads SGDLS; CDR2 reads YYNGEE. CDR3 length: 14 residues. V and J are TRBV9 and TRBJ1-2; tentative D call: TRBD1 (5 bases). The receptor comes from a human donor in good health. What was sequenced was T cells isolated from PBMCs. CDR3 in amino acids: CASSVDGGFYGYTF. In DNA form, the CDR3 reads TGTGCCAGCAGCGTAGATGGGGGGTTCTATGGCTACACCTTC.